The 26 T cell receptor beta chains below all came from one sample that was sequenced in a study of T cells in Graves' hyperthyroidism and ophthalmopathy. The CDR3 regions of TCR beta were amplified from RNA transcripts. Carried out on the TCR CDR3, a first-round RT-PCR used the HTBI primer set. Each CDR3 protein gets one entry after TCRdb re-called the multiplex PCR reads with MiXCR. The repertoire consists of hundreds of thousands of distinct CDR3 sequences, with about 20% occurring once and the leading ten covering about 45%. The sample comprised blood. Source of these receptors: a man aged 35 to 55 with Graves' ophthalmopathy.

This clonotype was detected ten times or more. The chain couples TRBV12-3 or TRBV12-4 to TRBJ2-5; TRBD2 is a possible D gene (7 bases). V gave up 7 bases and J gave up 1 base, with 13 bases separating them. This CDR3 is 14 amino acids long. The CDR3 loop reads CASTRGAVQETQYF. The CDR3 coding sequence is TGTGCCAGCACCCGGGGGGCAGTCCAAGAGACCCAGTACTTC.

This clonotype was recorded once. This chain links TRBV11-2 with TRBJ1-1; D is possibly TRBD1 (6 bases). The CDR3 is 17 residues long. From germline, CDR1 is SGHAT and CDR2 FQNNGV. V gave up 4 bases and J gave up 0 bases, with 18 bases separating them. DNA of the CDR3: TGTGCCAGCAGCTCCTATTACGGACAGCTAATGAACACTGAAGCTTTCTTT. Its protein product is CASSSYYGQLMNTEAFF.

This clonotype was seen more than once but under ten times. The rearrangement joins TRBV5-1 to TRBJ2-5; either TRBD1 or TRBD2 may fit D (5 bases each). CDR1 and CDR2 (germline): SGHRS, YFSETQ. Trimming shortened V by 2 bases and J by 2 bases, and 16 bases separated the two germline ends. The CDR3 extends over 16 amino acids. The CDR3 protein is CASSFGTGRTQETQYF. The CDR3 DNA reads TGCGCCAGCAGCTTCGGGACGGGAAGAACACAAGAGACCCAGTACTTC.

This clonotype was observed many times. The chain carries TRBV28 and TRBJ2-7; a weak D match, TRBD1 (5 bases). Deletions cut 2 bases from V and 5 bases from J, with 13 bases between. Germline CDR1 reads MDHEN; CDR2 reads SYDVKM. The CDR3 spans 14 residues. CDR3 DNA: TGTGCCAGCAGTTTAGTGGGCAGGGCGGACGAGCAGTACTTC. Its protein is CASSLVGRADEQYF.

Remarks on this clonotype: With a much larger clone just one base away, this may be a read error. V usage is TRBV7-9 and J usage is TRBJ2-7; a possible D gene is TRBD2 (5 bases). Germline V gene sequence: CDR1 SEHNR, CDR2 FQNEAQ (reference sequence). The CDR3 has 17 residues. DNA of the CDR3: TGTGCCAGCAGCTTAGCGAGGCAGGACTCTAGACACTACGAGCAGCACTTC. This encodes CASSLARQDSRHYEQHF.

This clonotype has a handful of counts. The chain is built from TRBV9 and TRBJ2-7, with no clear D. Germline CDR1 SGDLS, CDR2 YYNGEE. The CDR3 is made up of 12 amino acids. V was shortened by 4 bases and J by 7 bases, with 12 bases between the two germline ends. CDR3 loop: CASSTIPKEQYF. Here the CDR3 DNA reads TGTGCCAGCAGCACCATCCCGAAGGAGCAGTACTTC.

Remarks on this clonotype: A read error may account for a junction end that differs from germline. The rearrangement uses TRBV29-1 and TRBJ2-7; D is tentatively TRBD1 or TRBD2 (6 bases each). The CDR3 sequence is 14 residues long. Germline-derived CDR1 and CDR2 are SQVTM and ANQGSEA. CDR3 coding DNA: TGCAGCGTCGAAGGGGGGTATGGCTCCTACGAGCAGTACTTC. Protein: CSVEGGYGSYEQYF.

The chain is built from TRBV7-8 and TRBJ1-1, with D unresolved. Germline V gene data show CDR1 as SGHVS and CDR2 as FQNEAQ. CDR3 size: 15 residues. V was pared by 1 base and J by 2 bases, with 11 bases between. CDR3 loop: CASSLVGVINTEAFF. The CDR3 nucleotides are TGTGCCAGCAGCTTAGTTGGGGTTATTAACACTGAAGCTTTCTTT.

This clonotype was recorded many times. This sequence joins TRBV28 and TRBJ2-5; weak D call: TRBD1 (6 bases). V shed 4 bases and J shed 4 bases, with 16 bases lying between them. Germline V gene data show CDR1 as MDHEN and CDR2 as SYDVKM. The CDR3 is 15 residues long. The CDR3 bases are TGTGCCAGCAGTTCTCCCGGGACACCTCGAGAGACCCAGTACTTC. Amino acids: CASSSPGTPRETQYF.

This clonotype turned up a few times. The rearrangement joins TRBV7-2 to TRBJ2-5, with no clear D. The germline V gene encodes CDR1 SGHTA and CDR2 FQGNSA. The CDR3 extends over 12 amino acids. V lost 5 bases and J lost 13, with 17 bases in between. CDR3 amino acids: CASSQWRSRLYF. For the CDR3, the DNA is TGTGCCAGCAGCCAGTGGCGGAGTCGACTGTACTTC.

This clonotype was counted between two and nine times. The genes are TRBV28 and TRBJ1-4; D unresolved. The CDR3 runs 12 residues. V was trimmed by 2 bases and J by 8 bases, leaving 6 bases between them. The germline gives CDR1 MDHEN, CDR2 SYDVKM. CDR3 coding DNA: TGTGCCAGCAGTTTAGCGAGGGAAAAACTGTTTTTT. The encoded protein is CASSLAREKLFF.

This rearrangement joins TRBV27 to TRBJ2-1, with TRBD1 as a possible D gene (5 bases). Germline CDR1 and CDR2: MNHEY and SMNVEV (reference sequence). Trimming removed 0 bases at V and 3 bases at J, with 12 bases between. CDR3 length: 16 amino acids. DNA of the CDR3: TGTGCCAGCAGTTTATCTCGTCAGGGTTACTACAATGAGCAGTTCTTC. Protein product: CASSLSRQGYYNEQFF.

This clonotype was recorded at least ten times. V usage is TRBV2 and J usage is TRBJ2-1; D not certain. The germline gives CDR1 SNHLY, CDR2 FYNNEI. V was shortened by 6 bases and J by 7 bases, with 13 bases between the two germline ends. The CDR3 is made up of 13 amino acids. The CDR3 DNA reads TGTGCCAGCAGACCCATGCCCCTAAATGAGCAGTTCTTC. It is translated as CASRPMPLNEQFF.

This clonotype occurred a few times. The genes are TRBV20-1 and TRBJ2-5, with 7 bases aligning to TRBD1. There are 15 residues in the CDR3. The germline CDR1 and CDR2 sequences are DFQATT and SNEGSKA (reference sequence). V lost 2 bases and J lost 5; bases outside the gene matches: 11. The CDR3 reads CSARTDPTRGETQYF. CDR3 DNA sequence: TGCAGTGCTAGAACCGACCCTACCAGGGGGGAGACCCAGTACTTC.

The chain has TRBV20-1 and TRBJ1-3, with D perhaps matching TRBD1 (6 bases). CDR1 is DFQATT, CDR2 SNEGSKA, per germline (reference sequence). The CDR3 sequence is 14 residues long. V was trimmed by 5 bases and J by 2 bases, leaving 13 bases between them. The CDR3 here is CSAQLQGPGNTIYF. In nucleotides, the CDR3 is TGCAGTGCTCAACTACAGGGACCTGGAAACACCATATATTTT.

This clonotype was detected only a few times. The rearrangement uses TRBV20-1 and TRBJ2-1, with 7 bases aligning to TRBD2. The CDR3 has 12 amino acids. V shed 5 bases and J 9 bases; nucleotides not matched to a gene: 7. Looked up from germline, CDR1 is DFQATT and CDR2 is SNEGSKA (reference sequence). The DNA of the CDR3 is TGCAGTGCTCTCGGACTAGTCAGTGAGCAGTTCTTC. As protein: CSALGLVSEQFF.

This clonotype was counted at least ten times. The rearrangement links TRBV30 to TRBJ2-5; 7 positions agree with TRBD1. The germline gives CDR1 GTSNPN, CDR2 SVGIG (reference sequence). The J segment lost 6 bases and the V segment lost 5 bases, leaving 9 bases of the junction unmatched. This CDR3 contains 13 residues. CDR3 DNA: TGTGCCTGGGCTCCGGGACAGAGGAAGACCCAGTACTTC. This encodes CAWAPGQRKTQYF.

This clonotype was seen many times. The CDR3 spells CASSYQGADTQYF. DNA of the CDR3: TGTGCCAGCAGTTACCAGGGGGCAGATACGCAGTATTTT. V and J are TRBV7-9 and TRBJ2-3, with 7 bases that match TRBD1. The CDR3 extends over 13 amino acids. CDR1 SEHNR and CDR2 FQNEAQ come from the germline V gene (reference sequence). Trimming took 6 bases from V and 4 from J; bases not matched to a gene: 4. Supplemented by reference TRBV7-9 and TRBJ2-3, the full variable domain reads DTGVSQNPRHKITKRGQNVTFRCDPISEHNRLYWYRQTLGQGPEFLTYFQNEAQLEKSRLLSDRFSAERPKGSFSTLEIQRTEQGDSAMYLCASSYQGADTQYFGPGTRLTVL.

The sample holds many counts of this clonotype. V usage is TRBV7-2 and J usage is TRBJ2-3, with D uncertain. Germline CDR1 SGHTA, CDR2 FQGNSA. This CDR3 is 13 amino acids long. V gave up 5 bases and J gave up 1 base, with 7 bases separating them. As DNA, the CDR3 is TGTGCCAGCAGCCACGGCCGCACAGATACGCAGTATTTT. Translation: CASSHGRTDTQYF.

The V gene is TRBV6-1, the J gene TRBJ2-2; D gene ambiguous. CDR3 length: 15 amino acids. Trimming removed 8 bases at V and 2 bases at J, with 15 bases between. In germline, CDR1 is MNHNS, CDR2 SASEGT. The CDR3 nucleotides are TGTGCCAGCCAAGAGCGAGAGAGAAACACCGGGGAGCTGTTTTTT. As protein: CASQERERNTGELFF.

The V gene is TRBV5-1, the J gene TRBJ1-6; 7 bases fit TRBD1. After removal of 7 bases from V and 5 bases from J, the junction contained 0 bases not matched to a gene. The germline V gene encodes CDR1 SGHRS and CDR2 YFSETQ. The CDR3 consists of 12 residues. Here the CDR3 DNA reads TGCGCCAGCGGGACAGATAATTCACCCCTCCACTTT. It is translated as CASGTDNSPLHF.

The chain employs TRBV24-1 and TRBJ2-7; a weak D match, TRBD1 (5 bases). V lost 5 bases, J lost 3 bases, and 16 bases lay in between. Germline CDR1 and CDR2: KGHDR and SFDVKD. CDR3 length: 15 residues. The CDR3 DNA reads TGTGCCACCAGTGGAGGTGAGGCAGGGAACTACGAGCAGTACTTC. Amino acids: CATSGGEAGNYEQYF.

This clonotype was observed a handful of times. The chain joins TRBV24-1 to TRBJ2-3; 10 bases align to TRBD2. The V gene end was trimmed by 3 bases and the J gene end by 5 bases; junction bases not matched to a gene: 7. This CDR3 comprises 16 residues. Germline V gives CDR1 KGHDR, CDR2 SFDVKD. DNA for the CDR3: TGTGCCACCAGTGATGACGAGCGGGGGGGCATAGATACGCAGTATTTT. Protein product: CATSDDERGGIDTQYF.

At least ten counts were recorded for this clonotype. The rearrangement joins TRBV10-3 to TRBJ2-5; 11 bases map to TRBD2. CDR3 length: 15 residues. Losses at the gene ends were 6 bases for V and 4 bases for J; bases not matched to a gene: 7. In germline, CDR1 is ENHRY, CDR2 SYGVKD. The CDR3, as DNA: TGTGCCATCAGCCTCCTAGCGGGAGGAGTAGAGACCCAGTACTTC. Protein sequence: CAISLLAGGVETQYF.

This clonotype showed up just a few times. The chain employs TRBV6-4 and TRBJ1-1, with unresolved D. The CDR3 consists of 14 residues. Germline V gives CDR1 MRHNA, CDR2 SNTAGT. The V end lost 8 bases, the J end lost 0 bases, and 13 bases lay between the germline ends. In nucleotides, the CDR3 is TGTGCCAGCCCACCCGATGAGGTGAACACTGAAGCTTTCTTT. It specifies CASPPDEVNTEAFF.

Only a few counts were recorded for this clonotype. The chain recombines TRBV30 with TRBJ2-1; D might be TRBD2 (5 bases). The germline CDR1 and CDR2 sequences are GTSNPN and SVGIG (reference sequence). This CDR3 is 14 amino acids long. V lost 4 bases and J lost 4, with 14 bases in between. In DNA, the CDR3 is TGTGCCTGGAAGCGTCTAGCAGGTTACAATGAGCAGTTCTTC. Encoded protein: CAWKRLAGYNEQFF.